A single sample is the source of the 15 T cell receptor beta chains below, sequenced in a study of shared clonotypes between healthy human individuals. Libraries were prepared by immunoSEQ multiplex PCR; TCRdb keeps only in-frame clonotypes and omits some of them. The data show approximately 2,000,000 clones, 85% to 95% seen once. Specimen: naive CD4+ T cells from PBMCs. Stated subset: CD45RA+ positively selected. All receptors come from a man aged 18 to 30 in good health. Some clones in this sample may be carry-over from other donors' samples.

This chain links TRBV7-2 with TRBJ2-3; 8 positions match TRBD1. The germline V gene encodes CDR1 SGHTA and CDR2 FQGNSA. V was pared by 1 base and J by 5 bases, with 8 bases of the junction left unmatched. The length of the CDR3 is 16 residues. The CDR3 is CASSLGQGAVGDTQYF. In DNA, the CDR3 is TGTGCCAGCAGCTTAGGGCAGGGGGCAGTTGGAGATACGCAGTATTTT.

The rearrangement links TRBV9 to TRBJ2-5; D possibly uses TRBD1 or TRBD2 (6 bases each). Trimming removed 3 bases from V and 5 bases from J, with 17 bases in between. The CDR3 is 15 amino acids. In germline, CDR1 is SGDLS, CDR2 YYNGEE. CDR3 bases: TGTGCCAGCAGCGCAACCTCAGGGGCGGGGGAGACCCAGTACTTC. It yields the protein CASSATSGAGETQYF.

The chain uses TRBV14 and TRBJ2-1; tentatively, D is TRBD1 (6 bases). Germline V gives CDR1 SGHDN, CDR2 FVKESK. The CDR3 contains 18 residues. The ends were cut back, 1 base at V and 3 bases at J, with 19 bases in the middle. The DNA for the CDR3 is TGTGCCAGCAGCCAAGCACTCCTAGGGGGAAGACACTACAATGAGCAGTTCTTC. It yields the protein CASSQALLGGRHYNEQFF.

This clone has a single count. The sample has other DNA sequences that encode this CDR3 too. The V and J genes are TRBV7-9 and TRBJ1-2; unclear D gene. Germline V gives CDR1 SEHNR, CDR2 FQNEAQ (reference sequence). Trimming stripped 1 base from V and 2 bases from J, with 5 bases between. The CDR3 has 13 amino acids. This CDR3 is CASSLEENYGYTF. In DNA, the CDR3 is TGTGCCAGCAGCTTAGAAGAGAACTATGGCTACACCTTC.

V gene TRBV28 combines with J gene TRBJ2-2; the D gene is possibly TRBD1 (6 bases). The CDR3 spans 15 residues. From germline, CDR1 is MDHEN and CDR2 SYDVKM. Trimming stripped 7 bases from V and 2 bases from J, with 14 bases between. The chain's CDR3 is CASTHRVVNTGELFF. Here the CDR3 DNA reads TGTGCCAGCACCCACAGGGTCGTTAACACCGGGGAGCTGTTTTTT.

The rearrangement joins TRBV2 to TRBJ1-2, with unresolved D. The CDR3 contains 14 residues. V was cut by 8 bases and J by 0 bases, with 13 bases left in between. The germline gives CDR1 SNHLY, CDR2 FYNNEI. CDR3 nucleotides: TGTGCCAGCGTGCGGACCTCAGCTAACTATGGCTACACCTTC. Its protein product is CASVRTSANYGYTF.

The chain combines TRBV7-9 with TRBJ2-7, with a weak D call TRBD1 (6 bases). V lost 4 bases, J lost 5 bases, and 12 bases lay in between. Per the germline V gene, CDR1 is SEHNR and CDR2 is FQNEAQ (reference sequence). The CDR3 runs 13 residues. The CDR3 DNA follows: TGTGCCAGCAGCTCGGTACGGGACAACGAGCAGTACTTC. As protein: CASSSVRDNEQYF.

The chain recombines TRBV6-1 with TRBJ2-3; unclear D gene. This CDR3 is built from 15 residues. Trimming took 5 bases from V and 3 from J, leaving 15 bases between them. Per germline, CDR1 MNHNS and CDR2 SASEGT. This chain's CDR3 is CASSLRPGGTDTQYF. The CDR3 bases are TGTGCCAGCAGTCTCAGGCCCGGTGGTACAGATACGCAGTATTTT.

This clone is a singleton in its sample. One end of the junction is discordant with germline, which a read error may explain. In the same sample, other DNA sequences code for this CDR3. The chain employs TRBV19 and TRBJ1-5, with D unclear. The CDR3 totals 13 residues. CDR1 and CDR2 (germline): LNHDA, SQIVND (reference sequence). CDR3 residues: CASSILGNQPQHF. The DNA of the CDR3 is TGTGCCAGTAGTATTCTTGGCAACCAGCCCCAGCATTTT.

The CDR3 DNA is TGTGCCAGCACCAAGAGAGACAGCCCCCAGTACTTC. This gives the protein CASTKRDSPQYF. The chain combines TRBV27 with TRBJ2-7; tentative D call: TRBD1 (5 bases). Germline V CDR1 and CDR2: MNHEY, SMNVEV (reference sequence). The CDR3 is 12 residues long. V lost 7 bases to trimming and J lost 10 bases, with 17 bases between them.

The chain has TRBV28 and TRBJ2-1; the D is unclear. The CDR3 totals 15 residues. The germline gives CDR1 MDHEN, CDR2 SYDVKM. The V and J ends lost 3 bases and 5 bases respectively, with 14 bases between them. CDR3 coding DNA: TGTGCCAGCAGTTTCAGGACGGCTTCAAACAATGAGCAGTTCTTC. This codes for CASSFRTASNNEQFF.

The table lists this clone with a few counts. The rearrangement links TRBV5-4 to TRBJ1-1; D is ambiguous. Germline V gene sequence: CDR1 SGHNT, CDR2 YYREEE (reference sequence). V lost 0 bases to trimming and J lost 1 base, with 4 bases between them. The CDR3 has 13 amino acids. Here the CDR3 DNA reads TGTGCCAGCAGCTTGGAGGAGAACACTGAAGCTTTCTTT. It yields the protein CASSLEENTEAFF.

DNA for the CDR3: TGTGCCAGCAGTTACGGCAGGGTTAGCGAGCAGTACTTC. Protein: CASSYGRVSEQYF. The V gene is TRBV6-5, the J gene TRBJ2-7, with TRBD1 as a possible D gene (5 bases). The CDR3 has 13 amino acids. Between the trimmed V and J ends, which lost 2 bases and 6 bases, there was a span of 11 bases. Germline lookup yields CDR1 MNHEY and CDR2 SVGAGI.

CDR3 coding DNA: TGTGCCAGTAGAACCACACGGGGGGACTATGGCTACACCTTC. Its translation: CASRTTRGDYGYTF. J is TRBJ1-2 and V is TRBV19; TRBD1 might be the D (5 bases). Trimming removed 6 bases at V and 3 bases at J, with 14 bases between. CDR3 size: 14 residues. Germline assignment: CDR1 LNHDA and CDR2 SQIVND (reference sequence).

As regards this clone: At the DNA level, this CDR3 is encoded by other sequences in the same sample as well. The rearrangement uses TRBV28 and TRBJ2-2, with TRBD1 identical over 7 bases. V was pared by 3 bases and J by 6 bases, with 4 bases of the junction left unmatched. Germline V gives CDR1 MDHEN, CDR2 SYDVKM. The CDR3 is 14 residues long. This chain's CDR3 is CASSLGQGAGELFF. The CDR3 DNA follows: TGTGCCAGCAGTTTGGGGCAGGGGGCCGGGGAGCTGTTTTTT.